The 7 T cell receptor beta chains given below trace back to one sample, sequenced in a study of OX40 agonist ivuxolimab in advanced cancers. Clones were sequenced by immunoSEQ multiplex PCR, and TCRdb holds only the in-frame ones, with some missing. The data contain about 82,000 clones, roughly 85% of them singletons. This material consisted of CD4+ or CD8+ T cells sorted from blood, taken in a trial of the OX40 agonist ivuxolimab. The origin of the receptors is an adult with an advanced solid tumor such as melanoma, head and neck, liver or kidney cancer.

This chain links TRBV5-1 with TRBJ1-1, with D tentatively TRBD1 (5 bases). Trimming cost V 2 bases and J 0 bases, with 8 bases left between them. The CDR3 is 14 amino acids. Germline V gives CDR1 SGHRS, CDR2 YFSETQ. The CDR3 DNA reads as TGCGCCAGCAGCTTTGAGGGACTGAACACTGAAGCTTTCTTT. It is translated as CASSFEGLNTEAFF.

V gene TRBV4-1 combines with J gene TRBJ2-7, with D possibly TRBD1 on 6 matching bases. This CDR3 region has 15 residues. V was trimmed by 3 bases and J by 4 bases, leaving 16 bases between them. From germline, CDR1 is MGHRA and CDR2 YSYEKL. The CDR3 sequence: CASSHVGQRRYEQYF. CDR3 DNA: TGCGCCAGCAGCCATGTCGGACAGCGACGGTACGAGCAGTACTTC.

The chain couples TRBV11-2 to TRBJ2-1; 14 nucleotides align to TRBD2. The V gene's germline CDR1 is SGHAT and CDR2 FQNNGV. The CDR3 length is 15 residues. Unmatched junction bases numbered 8, after V lost 5 bases and J lost 11 bases. CDR3 DNA: TGTGCCAGCAGCGGTTTTAGGACTAGCGGGGGGAAGCAGTTCTTC. Translating gives CASSGFRTSGGKQFF.

The chain carries TRBV7-7 and TRBJ2-7; D may be TRBD2 (5 bases). From germline, CDR1 is SSHAT and CDR2 FNYEAQ (reference sequence). Trimming shortened V by 5 bases and J by 5 bases, and 13 bases separated the two germline ends. The CDR3 covers 13 residues. DNA for the CDR3: TGTGCCAGCAGCCGGACTCTAAATCACGAGCAGTACTTC. This translates into CASSRTLNHEQYF.

The gene calls are TRBV5-4 and TRBJ2-3; possibly TRBD2 for D (5 bases). From germline, CDR1 is SGHNT and CDR2 YYREEE (reference sequence). The CDR3 runs 15 residues. Trimming pared 0 bases from V and 2 bases from J, leaving 10 bases between. CDR3 residues: CASSLDTRATDTQYF. Written as DNA, the CDR3 is TGTGCCAGCAGCTTGGATACGCGGGCCACAGATACGCAGTATTTT.

This clone was detected only a few times. The J gene is TRBJ2-3, the V gene TRBV28, with D possibly being TRBD2 (5 bases). The germline gives CDR1 MDHEN, CDR2 SYDVKM. Trimming pared 5 bases from V and 8 bases from J, leaving 14 bases between. This CDR3 has 13 residues. Here the CDR3 DNA reads TGTGCCAGCAGTCGTTCTCGGGGTGGTACGCAGTATTTT. Amino acid sequence: CASSRSRGGTQYF.

The chain uses TRBV7-9 and TRBJ2-1, with unresolved D. Trimming cost V 1 base and J 2 bases, with 12 bases left between them. This CDR3 has 16 residues. Germline V CDR1 and CDR2: SEHNR, FQNEAQ (reference sequence). The CDR3 DNA is TGTGCCAGCAGCTTAGTCTTACCCCTTACCTACAATGAGCAGTTCTTC. This translates into CASSLVLPLTYNEQFF.